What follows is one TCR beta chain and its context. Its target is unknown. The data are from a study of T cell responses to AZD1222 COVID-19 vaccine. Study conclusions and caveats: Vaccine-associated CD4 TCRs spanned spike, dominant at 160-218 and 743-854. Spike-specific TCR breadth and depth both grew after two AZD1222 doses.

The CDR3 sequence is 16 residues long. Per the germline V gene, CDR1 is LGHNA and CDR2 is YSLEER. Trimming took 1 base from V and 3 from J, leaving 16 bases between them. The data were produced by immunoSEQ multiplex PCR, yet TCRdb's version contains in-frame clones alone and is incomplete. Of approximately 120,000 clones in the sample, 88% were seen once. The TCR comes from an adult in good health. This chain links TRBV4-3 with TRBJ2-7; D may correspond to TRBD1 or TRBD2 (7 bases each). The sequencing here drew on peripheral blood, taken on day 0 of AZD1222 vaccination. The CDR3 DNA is TGCGCCAGCAGCCAAGGAGGGCAGGGGGGGAACTACGAGCAGTACTTC. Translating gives CASSQGGQGGNYEQYF.